This T cell receptor (beta chain) emerged from a study of blood T cells in healthy people across ages. In this sample, this clonotype turned up a few times. The junction and the germline gene differ at one end; a read error may be behind it. PBMCs were isolated at a quantity of at least 7 million per sample. This CDR3 is 20 amino acids long. Germline V gene lookup returns CDR1 ENHRY and CDR2 SYGVKD. It was with a sample-barcoded 5' primer and a J-beta primer mix that a second PCR of about 6 to 12 cycles was run. MiXCR, run by TCRdb on the 5' RACE reads, gives a single entry per CDR3 protein. The table records around 500,000 distinct CDR3 sequences, approximately 26% of them present only once. Separately, the same data were catalogued under a study of T cells of mothers and their children. That paper adds: The TCR beta CDR3 read count exceeded 8 million for each mother and was approximately 3 million for each child.

V gene TRBV10-3 combines with J gene TRBJ2-1; TRBD1 might be the D (5 bases). The sequencing input was blood. This clonotype originated in a boy younger than 10 in good health. DNA of the CDR3: TGTGCCATCAGTGGTATGGCTCAAGATGTAAAGGGTAGGGGTTACAATGAGCAGCTCTTC. Translation: CAISGMAQDVKGRGYNEQLF.